These 21 T cell receptor beta chains were all obtained from the same sample, sequenced in a study of regulatory T cells in long-lasting Graves disease. Time point: newly diagnosed GD, antithyroid drugs for less than 3 months. PBMC-derived RNA was used for the TCR library. The authors built TCR beta libraries using iRepertoire HTBI primers and Arm-PCR of CDR3 regions. TCRdb called the multiplex PCR reads again in MiXCR, with one record for every CDR3 protein. Among about 540,000 distinct CDR3 sequences, approximately 15% were seen once, and the ten largest hold more than 8.5%. This sample was shared with a second study, whose subject was T cells in Graves' hyperthyroidism and ophthalmopathy.

Sequenced here: peripheral blood mononuclear cells (PBMCs), sampled at new diagnosis, from a patient treated with antithyroid drugs. The receptors come from a man aged 30-40 years with Graves disease.

The rearrangement links TRBV24-1 to TRBJ2-4; 7 nucleotides match TRBD1. V shed 3 bases and J 4 bases; nucleotides not matched to a gene: 5. The CDR3 totals 15 residues. In germline, CDR1 is KGHDR, CDR2 SFDVKD. This chain's CDR3 is CATSDGKGAKNIQYF. CDR3 coding DNA: TGTGCCACCAGTGATGGAAAGGGGGCAAAAAACATTCAGTACTTC.

This clonotype has ten or more counts. J is TRBJ1-2 and V is TRBV2; possibly TRBD1 for D (5 bases). The length of the CDR3 is 17 residues. The germline V gene has CDR1 SNHLY and CDR2 FYNNEI. Trimming stripped 2 bases from V and 8 bases from J, with 24 bases between. The CDR3 reads CASSESRQWQPDTGYTF. CDR3 coding DNA: TGTGCCAGCAGTGAATCACGACAGTGGCAGCCCGATACCGGCTACACCTTC.

The rearrangement links TRBV20-1 to TRBJ1-1, with TRBD1 as a possible D gene (6 bases). V lost 5 bases, J lost 0 bases, and 13 bases lay in between. The CDR3 spans 14 residues. CDR1 is DFQATT, CDR2 SNEGSKA, per germline (reference sequence). The CDR3: CSASPGALNTEAFF. CDR3 bases: TGCAGTGCTTCTCCGGGGGCTCTGAACACTGAAGCTTTCTTT.

This clonotype was recorded many times. The V and J genes are TRBV6-1 and TRBJ2-2, with TRBD1 as a possible D gene (5 bases). From germline, CDR1 is MNHNS and CDR2 SASEGT. V dropped 3 bases and J dropped 7 bases, with 12 bases sitting between them. The CDR3 runs 14 residues. The CDR3 coding sequence is TGTGCCAGCAGTGACGAAAGGGGTATCGGGGAGCTGTTTTTT. This gives the protein CASSDERGIGELFF.

As to this clonotype: This clone may be a read error of a much larger clone one base away. The chain uses TRBV20-1 and TRBJ2-2; TRBD2 aligns across 8 bases. The ends lost 3 bases at V and 7 bases at J; junction bases unmatched: 4. CDR1 and CDR2 from the germline V gene are DFQATT and SNEGSKA (reference sequence). This CDR3 region has 13 residues. The chain's CDR3 is CSASGRANGELFF. In DNA form, the CDR3 reads TGCAGTGCTAGCGGGAGGGCCAACGGGGAGCTGTTTTTT.

The V and J genes are TRBV12-3 or TRBV12-4 and TRBJ1-1, with D possibly matching TRBD1 (5 bases). CDR3 length: 12 amino acids. The V gene lost 7 bases and the J gene lost 6 bases, with 12 bases spanning the gap. The DNA for the CDR3 is TGTGCCAGCACCTTTGGGACTTCTGAAGCTTTCTTT. Its protein product is CASTFGTSEAFF.

In this sample, this clonotype turned up many times. This chain joins TRBV11-2 and TRBJ2-1, with D perhaps TRBD2 (5 bases). V lost 5 bases to trimming and J lost 7 bases, with 15 bases between them. In germline, CDR1 is SGHAT, CDR2 FQNNGV. The CDR3 has 14 residues. CDR3 protein: CASSAAGTRNEQFF. The CDR3 DNA reads TGTGCCAGCAGCGCAGCCGGTACTAGGAATGAGCAGTTCTTC.

There are many counts of this clonotype. V and J are TRBV5-1 and TRBJ1-4, with 8 positions matching TRBD1. CDR3 length equals 15 residues. Germline CDR1 SGHRS, CDR2 YFSETQ. The J segment lost 8 bases and the V segment lost 3 bases, leaving 9 bases of the junction unmatched. CDR3 sequence: CASSSQGARTEKLFF. The CDR3 DNA reads TGCGCCAGCAGCTCCCAGGGGGCGCGGACCGAAAAACTGTTTTTT.

A remark on this clonotype: Sequence at one end of the junction differs from germline and may be a read error. The rearrangement links TRBV29-1 to TRBJ2-4, with D possibly TRBD2 on 5 matching bases. This CDR3 region has 13 residues. Germline V CDR1 and CDR2: SQVTM, ANQGSEA. CDR3 residues: CSPGEGAENIQYF. CDR3 sequence (DNA): TGCAGCCCCGGAGAGGGAGCCGAAAACATTCAGTACTTC.

This clonotype was detected many times. V and J are TRBV2 and TRBJ2-2; 8 nucleotides agree with TRBD1. Germline loops: CDR1 SNHLY, CDR2 FYNNEI. The CDR3 contains 16 residues. With V trimmed by 2 bases and J by 4 bases, 6 bases remained unmatched. The CDR3 spells CASSEFDRGGTGELFF. The CDR3 coding sequence is TGTGCCAGCAGTGAATTTGACAGGGGAGGCACCGGGGAGCTGTTTTTT.

This clonotype has just a few counts. Possible read error: a much larger clone is one base away. The V gene is TRBV29-1, the J gene TRBJ1-2; maybe TRBD1 (6 bases). V lost 4 bases to trimming and J lost 8 bases, with 14 bases between them. The CDR3 consists of 12 residues. CDR1 is SQVTM, CDR2 ANQGSEA, per germline. CDR3 sequence reads: CSVVGAAFGYTF. In DNA, the CDR3 is TGCAGCGTTGTGGGGGCAGCCTTCGGCTACACCTTC.

This clonotype has only a few counts. The CDR3 DNA reads as TGTGCCAGCAGCCTCCCTACGATCTACGAGCAGTACTTC. Its protein is CASSLPTIYEQYF. This chain connects TRBV7-9 to TRBJ2-7; D is uncertain. Per germline, CDR1 SEHNR and CDR2 FQNEAQ (reference sequence). V was shortened by 5 bases and J by 3 bases, with 11 bases between the two germline ends. This CDR3 contains 13 residues. Together with reference TRBV7-9 and TRBJ2-7, the CDR3 gives the full variable domain: DTGVSQNPRHKITKRGQNVTFRCDPISEHNRLYWYRQTLGQGPEFLTYFQNEAQLEKSRLLSDRFSAERPKGSFSTLEIQRTEQGDSAMYLCASSLPTIYEQYFGPGTRLTVT.

The chain recombines TRBV7-2 with TRBJ2-1; the D is unclear. The CDR3 sequence is 16 residues long. CDR1 is SGHTA and CDR2 is FQGNSA in the germline V gene. Trimming pared 6 bases from V and 0 bases from J, leaving 15 bases between. CDR3 nucleotide sequence: TGTGCCAGCAGTCTAGTTGGGCAGCCCTCCTACAATGAGCAGTTCTTC. It yields the protein CASSLVGQPSYNEQFF.

To note about this clonotype: A much larger clonotype is one base distant, so this may be a read error. The chain has TRBV27 and TRBJ2-1; TRBD2 might be the D (6 bases). CDR1 MNHEY and CDR2 SMNVEV come from the germline V gene (reference sequence). The CDR3 is 16 residues long. CDR3 protein: CASSLGRGRSYNEQSF. In DNA, the CDR3 is TGTGCCAGCAGTTTAGGGCGGGGACGGTCCTACAATGAGCAGTCCTTC.

This clonotype has a count of ten or more. V gene TRBV2 combines with J gene TRBJ2-3; D is tentatively TRBD1 or TRBD2 (5 bases each). Trimming took 5 bases from V and 2 from J, leaving 17 bases between them. Germline-derived CDR1 and CDR2 are SNHLY and FYNNEI. This CDR3 contains 16 residues. CDR3 protein: CASSYGASSNTDTQYF. The DNA for the CDR3 is TGTGCCAGCAGTTATGGGGCTAGCAGCAACACAGATACGCAGTATTTT. The full variable domain, completed using reference TRBV2 and TRBJ2-3, is EPEVTQTPSHQVTQMGQEVILRCVPISNHLYFYWYRQILGQKVEFLVSFYNNEISEKSEIFDDQFSVERPDGSNFTLKIRSTKLEDSAMYFCASSYGASSNTDTQYFGPGTRLTVL.

This clonotype has a count of ten or more. The genes are TRBV12-3 or TRBV12-4 and TRBJ2-3; 9 bases are shared with TRBD2. The CDR3 consists of 13 residues. After removal of 7 bases from V and 7 bases from J, the junction contained 6 bases not matched to a gene. CDR3 bases: TGTGCCAGCACCACAAGCGGGAGGTATACGCAGTATTTT. Its translation is CASTTSGRYTQYF.

The table lists this clonotype with many counts. The V gene is TRBV6-5, the J gene TRBJ2-1; 13 bases line up with TRBD2. V shed 0 bases, J shed 5 bases, and the junction held 10 bases outside the gene matches. The CDR3 is 19 amino acids. Germline assignment: CDR1 MNHEY and CDR2 SVGAGI. In nucleotides, the CDR3 is TGTGCCAGCAGTTACTCGGGACTAGCGGGACAGGGGGGGAACAATGAGCAGTTCTTC. The encoded protein is CASSYSGLAGQGGNNEQFF.

The chain joins TRBV20-1 to TRBJ2-6, with TRBD2 matching 12 bases. J lost 2 bases, V lost 2 bases, and 10 bases had no gene match. The V gene's germline CDR1 is DFQATT and CDR2 SNEGSKA (reference sequence). The CDR3 is made up of 19 amino acids. The CDR3 reads CSARQALAGGSTGANVLTF. As DNA, the CDR3 is TGCAGTGCTAGACAGGCACTAGCGGGAGGATCTACTGGGGCCAACGTCCTGACTTTC.

V is TRBV4-2 and J is TRBJ2-7; the D gene is possibly TRBD2 (5 bases). The CDR3 sequence is 14 residues long. Germline CDR1 LGHNA, CDR2 YNFKEQ. V lost 1 base and J 7 bases, leaving 14 bases between the germline ends. CDR3: CASSQVNNRREQYF. The CDR3 bases are TGTGCCAGCAGCCAAGTGAATAATAGGAGGGAGCAGTACTTC.

V gene TRBV7-2 combines with J gene TRBJ2-5; TRBD2 matches 12 bases. This CDR3 region has 18 residues. The germline CDR1 and CDR2 sequences are SGHTA and FQGNSA. The junction had 11 bases not matched to a gene; V was cut back by 5 bases and J by 1 base. CDR3 region: CASSPRLAGVKFQETQYF. CDR3 coding DNA: TGTGCCAGCAGCCCCCGACTAGCGGGAGTAAAGTTCCAAGAGACCCAGTACTTC.

In its sample, this clonotype was seen many times. The CDR3 DNA sequence: TGTGCCAGCACCCTTAGCGAAGATGGCTACACCTTC. It is translated as CASTLSEDGYTF. The chain carries TRBV28 and TRBJ1-2; D not certain. CDR1 MDHEN and CDR2 SYDVKM come from the germline V gene. The ends were cut back, 7 bases at V and 6 bases at J, with 12 bases in the middle. The CDR3 is 12 amino acids.